This T cell receptor beta chain was found in a study of blood T cell repertoires in COVID-19 (dated by TCRdb to 2018 to 2021). Background on the whole study: The collaborator samples originated in the United States, Italy and Spain and spanned the acute and convalescent phases of COVID-19. The prospective study material was composed of cDNA or gDNA derived from T cells, B-cell-depleted T cells, or PBMCs. Subjects who had been exposed to COVID-19, were actively infected with it, or had recovered from it provided the deeply sampled blood TCRbeta repertoires that made up the dataset. The repertoires were made available in a free public database intended to serve as a resource for research on the immune response to SARS-CoV-2. The samples were drawn from the first 160 participants of the ongoing ImmuneRACE study and from more than 1,000 subjects provided by 6 global collaborators. Sample metadata almost always included a de-identified subject ID, COVID-19 status, age in years and sex. Where HLA class I and class II types were available, the types were taken from metadata supplied by the sample provider, not from assay-based typing. Overall results and qualifications from the work: Clinical and demographic metadata were provided uncurated, with the amount varying by source and participant.

TCRbeta CDR3 regions were amplified from genomic DNA using the immunoSEQ Assay, a bias-controlled multiplex PCR. The study's own analysis went as follows. Nucleated cell counts per sample were estimated from amplification of reference gene primers within the assay. To quantify the absolute abundance of each unique TCRbeta CDR3 rearrangement, sequence reads were collapsed and filtered. For each sample, productive Simpson clonality was calculated as the square root of Simpson's diversity index across productive rearrangements. The immuneACCESS repertoire file appears here via TCRdb, limited to in-frame rearrangements. These files lack a portion of the clones; in checked studies, under half of the deficit traces to unresolved V genes, and the cause of the others is not known. For V, J and clone size, that table is used; D and trimming come from the DNA. The sample data list 150,000 or so clones, and less than 90% of these were observed just once. The leading ten clones occupy 4.4% of the sample.

To note about this clone: The target of this receptor is not known. No much larger clone is present one base from it, and per-base qualities are unavailable.

The CDR3 spans 18 residues, from the cysteine through the phenylalanine. Left in the record is the CDR3 DNA by itself, 54 bases read in frame from the first base. V is reduced by 1 base and J by 0 bases, leaving a spacing of 16 bases between them. CDR1 and CDR2 (LGHDT, YNNKEL) derive from the germline V gene (reference sequence). Enrolling through a virtual design, the prospective study's participants ranged in age from about 18 to 89 years and lived across about two dozen United States geographic areas. In the prospective study, cohorts were assigned on the basis of participant-reported clinical history obtained from a screening survey and a study questionnaire. For ImmuneRACE Cohort 3, a participant was defined as recovered based on two consecutive negative NP/OP PCR tests, clearance by a healthcare professional, or resolution of symptoms. In the prospective study, whole blood, serum and a nasopharyngeal or oropharyngeal swab were collected from each participant by mobile phlebotomists. Additional blood draws and questionnaires over a roughly two-month period could optionally be provided by prospective study participants. Before DNA extraction, blood samples from the prospective study were shipped at room temperature or frozen.

Input material: PBMCs or T cells enriched from blood (not recorded which). Recombination connected TRBV3-1 (or the pseudogene TRBV3-2) to TRBJ1-3; TRBD1 is a possible D gene, resting on 5 matching bases. This clonotype originated in a woman between 45 and 65 years old who had recovered from COVID-19. The CDR3 region: CASSQGAGRDYSGNTIYF. The bases read TGTGCCAGCAGCCAAGGAGCGGGCAGGGACTACTCTGGAAACACCATATATTTT.